In its sample, the clone carrying this T cell receptor beta chain was seen a few times. It was considered stable Graves' hyperthyroidism when ophthalmopathy did not progress within 18 months. Template material for amplifying TCR beta CDR3 regions consisted of RNA transcripts. HTBI primers were employed in a first-round RT-PCR of the TCR CDR3. TCRdb re-called the multiplex PCR reads through MiXCR, storing one row per CDR3 protein. The sample has roughly 630,000 distinct CDR3 sequences, less than 20% seen once. This record belongs to a study of T cells in Graves' hyperthyroidism and ophthalmopathy. The CDR3 sequence is 17 residues long. CDR1 and CDR2 (germline): SGHTA, FQGTGA. V lost 5 bases, J lost 0 bases, and 14 bases lay in between.

This receptor was taken from a woman in her twenties or thirties with Graves' hyperthyroidism. The sample taken for sequencing was blood. This chain connects TRBV7-3 to TRBJ2-6; a possible D gene is TRBD1 (6 bases). As DNA, the CDR3 is TGTGCCAGCAGCCCCGGGACACTGAACTCTGGGGCCAACGTCCTGACTTTC. This codes for CASSPGTLNSGANVLTF. Using reference TRBV7-3 and TRBJ2-6 for the parts outside the CDR3, the full variable domain is GAGVSQTPSNKVTEKGKYVELRCDPISGHTALYWYRQSLGQGPEFLIYFQGTGAADDSGLPNDRFFAVRPEGSVSTLKIQRTERGDSAVYLCASSPGTLNSGANVLTFGAGSRLTVL.